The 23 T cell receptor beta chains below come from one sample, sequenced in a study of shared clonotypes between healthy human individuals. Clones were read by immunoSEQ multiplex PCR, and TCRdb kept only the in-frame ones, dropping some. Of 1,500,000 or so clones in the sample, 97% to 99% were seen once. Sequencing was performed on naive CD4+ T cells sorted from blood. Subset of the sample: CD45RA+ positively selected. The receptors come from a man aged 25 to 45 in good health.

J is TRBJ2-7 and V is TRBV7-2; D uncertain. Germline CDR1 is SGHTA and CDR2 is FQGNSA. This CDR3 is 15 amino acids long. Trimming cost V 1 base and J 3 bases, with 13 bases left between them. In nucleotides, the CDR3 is TGTGCCAGCAGCTTAGAGGGCGGACGGCTCTACGAGCAGTACTTC. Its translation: CASSLEGGRLYEQYF.

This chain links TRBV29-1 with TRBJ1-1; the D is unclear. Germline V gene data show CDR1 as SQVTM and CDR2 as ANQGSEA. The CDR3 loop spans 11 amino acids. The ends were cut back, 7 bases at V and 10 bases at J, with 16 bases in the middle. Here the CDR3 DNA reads TGCAGCGGAGGCGGGGAGGTCGCAGCTTTCTTT. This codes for CSGGGEVAAFF. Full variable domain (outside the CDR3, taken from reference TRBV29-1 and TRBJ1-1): SAVISQKPSRDICQRGTSLTIQCQVDSQVTMMFWYRQQPGQSLTLIATANQGSEATYESGFVIDKFPISRPNLTFSTLTVSNMSPEDSSIYLCSGGGEVAAFFGQGTRLTVV.

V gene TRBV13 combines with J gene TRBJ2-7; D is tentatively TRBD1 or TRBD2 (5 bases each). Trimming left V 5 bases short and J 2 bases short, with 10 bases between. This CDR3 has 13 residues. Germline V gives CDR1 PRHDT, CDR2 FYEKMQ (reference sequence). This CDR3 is CASSRDGTYEQYF. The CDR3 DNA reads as TGTGCCAGCAGCCGGGACGGAACCTACGAGCAGTACTTC.

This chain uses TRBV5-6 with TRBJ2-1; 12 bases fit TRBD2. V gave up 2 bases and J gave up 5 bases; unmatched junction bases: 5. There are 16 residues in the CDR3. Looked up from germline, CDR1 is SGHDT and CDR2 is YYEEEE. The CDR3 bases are TGTGCCAGCAGCTTCAGGACTAGCGGGAACAACAATGAGCAGTTCTTC. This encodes CASSFRTSGNNNEQFF.

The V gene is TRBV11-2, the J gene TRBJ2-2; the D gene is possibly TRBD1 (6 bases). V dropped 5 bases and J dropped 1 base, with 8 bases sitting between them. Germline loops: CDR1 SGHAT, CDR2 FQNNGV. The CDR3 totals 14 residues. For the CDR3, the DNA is TGTGCCAGCAGCAAGACAGGGAACACCGGGGAGCTGTTTTTT. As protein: CASSKTGNTGELFF.

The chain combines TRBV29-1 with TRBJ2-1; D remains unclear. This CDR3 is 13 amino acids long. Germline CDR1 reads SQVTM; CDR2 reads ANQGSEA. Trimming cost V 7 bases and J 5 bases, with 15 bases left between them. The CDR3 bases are TGCAGCGACTATGGACGGGTAAACAATGAGCAGTTCTTC. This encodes CSDYGRVNNEQFF.

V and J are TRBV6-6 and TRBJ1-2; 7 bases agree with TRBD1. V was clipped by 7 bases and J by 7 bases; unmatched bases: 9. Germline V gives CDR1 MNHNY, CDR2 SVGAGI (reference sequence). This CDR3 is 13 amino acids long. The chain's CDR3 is CASNPDREGGYTF. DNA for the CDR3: TGTGCCAGCAACCCCGACAGGGAGGGTGGCTACACCTTC.

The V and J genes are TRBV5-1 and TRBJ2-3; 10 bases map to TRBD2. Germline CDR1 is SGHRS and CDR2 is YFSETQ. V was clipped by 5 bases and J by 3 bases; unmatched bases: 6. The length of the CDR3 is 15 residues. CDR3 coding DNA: TGCGCCAGCAGGCCAGCGGGAGGGTTAACAGATACGCAGTATTTT. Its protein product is CASRPAGGLTDTQYF.

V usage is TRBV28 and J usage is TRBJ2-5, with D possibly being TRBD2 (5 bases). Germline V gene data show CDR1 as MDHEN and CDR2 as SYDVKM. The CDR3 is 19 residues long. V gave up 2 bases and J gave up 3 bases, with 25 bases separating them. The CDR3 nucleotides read TGTGCCAGCAGTTTAACCCCCTCGTGGGAGCGGCCATCGAAAGAGACCCAGTACTTC. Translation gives CASSLTPSWERPSKETQYF.

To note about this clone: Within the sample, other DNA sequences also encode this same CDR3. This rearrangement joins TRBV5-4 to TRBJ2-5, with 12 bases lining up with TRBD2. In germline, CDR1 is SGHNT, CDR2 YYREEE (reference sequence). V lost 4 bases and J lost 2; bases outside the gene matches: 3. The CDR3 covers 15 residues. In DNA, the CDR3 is TGTGCCAGCAGCACAGGGACTAGCGGGCAAGAGACCCAGTACTTC. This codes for CASSTGTSGQETQYF. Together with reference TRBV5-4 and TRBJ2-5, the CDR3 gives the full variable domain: ETGVTQSPTHLIKTRGQQVTLRCSSQSGHNTVSWYQQALGQGPQFIFQYYREEENGRGNFPPRFSGLQFPNYSSELNVNALELDDSALYLCASSTGTSGQETQYFGPGTRLLVL.

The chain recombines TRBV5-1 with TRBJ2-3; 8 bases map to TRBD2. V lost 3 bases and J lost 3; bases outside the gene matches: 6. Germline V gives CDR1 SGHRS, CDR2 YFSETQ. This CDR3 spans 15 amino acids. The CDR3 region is CASSWGLGETDTQYF. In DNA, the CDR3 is TGCGCCAGCAGCTGGGGACTAGGGGAGACAGATACGCAGTATTTT.

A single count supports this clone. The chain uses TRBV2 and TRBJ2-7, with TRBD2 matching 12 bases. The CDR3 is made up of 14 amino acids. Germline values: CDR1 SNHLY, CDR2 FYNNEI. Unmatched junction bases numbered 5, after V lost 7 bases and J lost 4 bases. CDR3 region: CASNRLAGVYEQYF. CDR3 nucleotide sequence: TGTGCCAGCAATAGACTAGCGGGAGTGTACGAGCAGTACTTC.

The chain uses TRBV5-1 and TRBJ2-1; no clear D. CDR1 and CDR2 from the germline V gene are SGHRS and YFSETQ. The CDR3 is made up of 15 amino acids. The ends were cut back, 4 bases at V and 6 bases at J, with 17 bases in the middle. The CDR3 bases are TGCGCCAGCAGCAATAGGGATCGTGGTGGCAATGAGCAGTTCTTC. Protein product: CASSNRDRGGNEQFF. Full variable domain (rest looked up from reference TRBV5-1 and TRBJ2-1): KAGVTQTPRYLIKTRGQQVTLSCSPISGHRSVSWYQQTPGQGLQFLFEYFSETQRNKGNFPGRFSGRQFSNSRSEMNVSTLELGDSALYLCASSNRDRGGNEQFFGPGTRLTVL.

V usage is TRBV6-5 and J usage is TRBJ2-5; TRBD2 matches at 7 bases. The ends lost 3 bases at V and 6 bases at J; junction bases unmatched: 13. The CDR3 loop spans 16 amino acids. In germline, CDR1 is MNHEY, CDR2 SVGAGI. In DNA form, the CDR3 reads TGTGCCAGCAGTTATTCACCTGGACTAGTTGGGAAGACCCAGTACTTC. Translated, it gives CASSYSPGLVGKTQYF.

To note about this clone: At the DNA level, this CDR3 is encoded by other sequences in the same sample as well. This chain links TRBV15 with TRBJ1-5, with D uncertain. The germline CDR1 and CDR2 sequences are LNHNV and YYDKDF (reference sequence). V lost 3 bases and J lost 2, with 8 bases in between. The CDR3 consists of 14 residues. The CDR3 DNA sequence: TGTGCCACCAGCAGGGAAGTTGGCAATCAGCCCCAGCATTTT. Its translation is CATSREVGNQPQHF. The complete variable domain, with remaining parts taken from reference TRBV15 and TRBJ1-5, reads DAMVIQNPRYQVTQFGKPVTLSCSQTLNHNVMYWYQQKSSQAPKLLFHYYDKDFNNEADTPDNFQSRRPNTSFCFLDIRSPGLGDTAMYLCATSREVGNQPQHFGDGTRLSIL.

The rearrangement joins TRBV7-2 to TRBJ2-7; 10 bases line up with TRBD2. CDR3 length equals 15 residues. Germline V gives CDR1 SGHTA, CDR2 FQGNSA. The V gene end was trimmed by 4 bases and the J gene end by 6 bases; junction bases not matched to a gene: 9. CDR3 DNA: TGTGCCAGCAGCTCGCCTAGCGGGAGAGGTCTCGAGCAGTACTTC. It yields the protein CASSSPSGRGLEQYF.

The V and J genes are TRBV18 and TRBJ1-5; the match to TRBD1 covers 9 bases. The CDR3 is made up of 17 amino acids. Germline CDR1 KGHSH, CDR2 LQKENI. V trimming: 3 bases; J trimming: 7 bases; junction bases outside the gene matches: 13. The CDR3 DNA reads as TGTGCCAGCTCACCGGGACAGGGTGATCCGTTCATGCAGCCCCAGCATTTT. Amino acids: CASSPGQGDPFMQPQHF.

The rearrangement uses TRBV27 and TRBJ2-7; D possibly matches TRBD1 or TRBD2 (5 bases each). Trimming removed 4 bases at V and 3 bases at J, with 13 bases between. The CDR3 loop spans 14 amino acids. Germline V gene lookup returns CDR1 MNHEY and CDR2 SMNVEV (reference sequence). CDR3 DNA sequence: TGTGCCAGCAGTTCCCGGGACGCCTACTACGAGCAGTACTTC. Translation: CASSSRDAYYEQYF.

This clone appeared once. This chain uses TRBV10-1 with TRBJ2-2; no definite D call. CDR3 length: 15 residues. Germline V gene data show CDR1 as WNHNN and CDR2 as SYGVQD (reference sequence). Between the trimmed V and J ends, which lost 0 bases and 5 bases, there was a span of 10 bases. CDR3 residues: CASSESGLSTGELFF. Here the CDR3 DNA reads TGCGCCAGCAGTGAGTCGGGCTTAAGTACCGGGGAGCTGTTTTTT.

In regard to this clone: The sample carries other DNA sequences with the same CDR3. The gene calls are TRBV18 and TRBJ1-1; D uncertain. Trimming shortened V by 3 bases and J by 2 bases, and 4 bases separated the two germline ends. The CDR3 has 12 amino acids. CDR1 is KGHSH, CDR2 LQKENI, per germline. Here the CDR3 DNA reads TGTGCCAGCTCACCGCTTAACACTGAAGCTTTCTTT. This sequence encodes CASSPLNTEAFF.

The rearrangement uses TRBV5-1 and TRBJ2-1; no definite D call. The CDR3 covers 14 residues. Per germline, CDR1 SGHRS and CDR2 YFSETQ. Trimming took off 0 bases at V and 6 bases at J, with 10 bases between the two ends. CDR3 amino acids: CASSLDLAGNEQFF. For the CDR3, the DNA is TGCGCCAGCAGCTTGGACCTCGCTGGCAATGAGCAGTTCTTC.

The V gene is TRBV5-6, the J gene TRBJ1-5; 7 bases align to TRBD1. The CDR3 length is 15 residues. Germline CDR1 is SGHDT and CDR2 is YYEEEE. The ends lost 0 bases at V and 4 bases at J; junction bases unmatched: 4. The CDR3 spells CASSLGGQTNQPQHF. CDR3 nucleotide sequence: TGTGCCAGCAGCTTGGGGGGACAGACGAATCAGCCCCAGCATTTT.

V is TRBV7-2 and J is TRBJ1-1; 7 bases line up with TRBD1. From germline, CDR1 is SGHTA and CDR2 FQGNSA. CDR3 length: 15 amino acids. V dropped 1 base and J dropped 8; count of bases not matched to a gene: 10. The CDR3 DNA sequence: TGTGCCAGCAGCTTAGAACCAGTGGGGGACAGAGAAGCTTTCTTT. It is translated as CASSLEPVGDREAFF.